The 28 T cell receptor beta chains in this list originate from one sample, sequenced in a study of T cells after yellow fever vaccination. In TCRdb, the 5' RACE reads were re-called with MiXCR into one record per CDR3 protein. This repertoire shows 130,000 or so distinct CDR3 sequences, 13% to 15% found once; its top ten account for 40% to 45%. The sample in question was CD8+ T cells sorted from PBMCs, obtained 5 days after the yellow fever booster vaccination. The receptors were gathered from a man aged 18 to 29 who received the YFV17D yellow fever vaccine.

The chain has TRBV4-3 and TRBJ1-1; 7 nucleotides match TRBD1. Germline CDR1 LGHNA, CDR2 YSLEER. J gave up 2 bases and V 3 bases, and 9 bases lay outside the gene matches. The CDR3 is 16 residues long. CDR3 sequence: CASSQTLTGTNTEAFF. The DNA of the CDR3 is TGCGCCAGCAGCCAGACCCTGACAGGGACAAACACTGAAGCTTTCTTT.

Notes on this clonotype: At one of its ends the junction is not consistent with the germline gene, which may arise from a read error. The chain couples TRBV10-3 to TRBJ1-3; D is perhaps TRBD1 (6 bases). Looked up from germline, CDR1 is ENHRY and CDR2 is SYGVKD. This CDR3 contains 13 residues. Here the CDR3 reads CAVRQDSGNTIYF. CDR3 nucleotide sequence: TGTGCCGTCAGACAGGACTCTGGAAACACCATATATTTT.

The V gene is TRBV29-1, the J gene TRBJ2-7; maybe TRBD2 (6 bases). This CDR3 spans 15 amino acids. Trimming pared 5 bases from V and 3 bases from J, leaving 20 bases between. In germline, CDR1 is SQVTM, CDR2 ANQGSEA. The CDR3 DNA follows: TGCAGCGTTAGGGGCGGGAATGTGGATTTCTACGAGCAGTACTTC. Its translation is CSVRGGNVDFYEQYF.

This clonotype was picked up a small number of times. This sequence joins TRBV5-1 and TRBJ2-7, with TRBD1 matching over 10 bases. With V trimmed by 7 bases and J by 4 bases, 8 bases remained unmatched. The CDR3 contains 14 residues. Looked up from germline, CDR1 is SGHRS and CDR2 is YFSETQ. CDR3 nucleotide sequence: TGCGCCAGCGCCTCCGGGACAGGGGCTTACGAGCAGTACTTC. Residues: CASASGTGAYEQYF.

This clonotype was detected a few times. This sequence joins TRBV7-9 and TRBJ2-7; 8 bases match TRBD2. The germline CDR1 and CDR2 sequences are SEHNR and FQNEAQ (reference sequence). This CDR3 is 13 amino acids long. Trimming at V came to 6 bases and at J to 3 bases, leaving 4 bases not matched to a gene. The CDR3 reads CASSSGTSYEQYF. In DNA, the CDR3 is TGTGCCAGCAGTAGCGGGACGAGCTACGAGCAGTACTTC.

This clonotype was recorded many times. This chain links TRBV6-6 with TRBJ2-3; D unresolved. The CDR3 is 13 amino acids. V lost 5 bases and J 3 bases, leaving 9 bases between the germline ends. The V gene's germline CDR1 is MNHNY and CDR2 SVGAGI (reference sequence). The CDR3 DNA sequence: TGTGCCAGCAGTCTCGGTTCAACAGATACGCAGTATTTT. Translation gives CASSLGSTDTQYF.

This clonotype showed up just a few times. The chain carries TRBV20-1 and TRBJ1-5; 9 bases fit TRBD1. V shed 5 bases, J shed 6 bases, and the junction held 11 bases outside the gene matches. The CDR3 length is 15 residues. Germline CDR1 and CDR2: DFQATT and SNEGSKA (reference sequence). CDR3 sequence reads: CSAVPGTGFGQPQHF. CDR3 bases: TGCAGTGCTGTCCCCGGGACAGGGTTTGGTCAGCCCCAGCATTTT.

A few counts support this clonotype. The V call is TRBV7-6, the J call TRBJ2-2; D uncertain. V was clipped by 7 bases and J by 1 base, with 7 bases between them. The CDR3 spans 13 residues. Per the germline V gene, CDR1 is SGHVS and CDR2 is FNYEAQ. CDR3 amino acids: CASTRQNTGELFF. As DNA, the CDR3 is TGTGCCAGCACCAGACAGAACACCGGGGAGCTGTTTTTT.

There are a few counts of this clonotype. The chain employs TRBV27 and TRBJ1-2, with 10 bases matching TRBD1. CDR1 MNHEY and CDR2 SMNVEV come from the germline V gene (reference sequence). Unmatched junction bases numbered 5, after V lost 9 bases and J lost 7 bases. The CDR3 is 12 amino acids. The CDR3 DNA is TGTGCCAGTCGAGGGACAGGGGTTGGCTACACCTTC. Its translation is CASRGTGVGYTF.

This clonotype was counted a few times. The rearrangement joins TRBV24-1 to TRBJ2-3, with D perhaps matching TRBD2 (6 bases). This CDR3 region has 16 residues. Germline lookup yields CDR1 KGHDR and CDR2 SFDVKD. Between the trimmed V and J ends, which lost 1 base and 3 bases, there was a span of 13 bases. Here the CDR3 reads CATSDLPGVETDTQYF. The CDR3 region has the DNA TGTGCCACCAGTGATTTACCGGGGGTTGAGACAGATACGCAGTATTTT.

Ten or more counts support this clonotype. The genes are TRBV12-3 or TRBV12-4 and TRBJ2-7; D gene uncertain. The CDR3 has 13 residues. V shed 5 bases and J shed 4 bases, with 12 bases lying between them. CDR3 sequence: CASSPSEGYEQYF. As DNA, the CDR3 is TGTGCCAGCAGTCCCAGTGAAGGTTACGAGCAGTACTTC.

This clonotype was detected only a few times. The V gene is TRBV29-1, the J gene TRBJ1-1; D ambiguous. This CDR3 region has 15 residues. V lost 6 bases and J lost 3, with 20 bases in between. The germline V gene encodes CDR1 SQVTM and CDR2 ANQGSEA. The CDR3 region is CSVSIGRGADTEAFF. In nucleotides, the CDR3 is TGCAGCGTGTCGATTGGGCGGGGAGCGGACACTGAAGCTTTCTTT.

This clonotype has only a few counts. The rearrangement uses TRBV20-1 and TRBJ2-1, with 14 bases that match TRBD2. The CDR3 length is 17 residues. Per germline, CDR1 DFQATT and CDR2 SNEGSKA (reference sequence). J gave up 5 bases and V 6 bases, and 12 bases lay outside the gene matches. The CDR3 sequence: CSARPGLAGEFDNEQFF. CDR3 nucleotide sequence: TGCAGTGCCCGACCGGGACTAGCGGGGGAGTTTGACAATGAGCAGTTCTTC.

This rearrangement joins TRBV4-1 to TRBJ2-7; a weak D match, TRBD1 (5 bases). This CDR3 has 14 amino acids. The V gene lost 4 bases and the J gene lost 0 bases, with 10 bases spanning the gap. The germline CDR1 and CDR2 sequences are MGHRA and YSYEKL. The CDR3 sequence: CASSPRQSSYEQYF. As DNA, the CDR3 is TGCGCCAGCAGCCCGAGACAGAGCTCCTACGAGCAGTACTTC.

This chain uses TRBV9 with TRBJ1-2; D unresolved. The V end lost 4 bases, the J end lost 2 bases, and 18 bases lay between the germline ends. Per germline, CDR1 SGDLS and CDR2 YYNGEE. The CDR3 extends over 16 amino acids. In DNA, the CDR3 is TGTGCCAGCAGCCCCACGGACGGCGAGCTCAACTATGGCTACACCTTC. It is translated as CASSPTDGELNYGYTF.

This clonotype was observed a handful of times. The chain couples TRBV6-6 to TRBJ1-1; D gene ambiguous. Germline lookup yields CDR1 MNHNY and CDR2 SVGAGI (reference sequence). Trimming cost V 4 bases and J 2 bases, with 2 bases left between them. This CDR3 has 11 residues. The CDR3: CASSSNTEAFF. The CDR3 bases are TGTGCCAGCAGTTCTAACACTGAAGCTTTCTTT.

This clonotype was seen more than once but under ten times. V usage is TRBV24-1 and J usage is TRBJ2-3; D tentatively reads TRBD1 or TRBD2 (6 bases each). V lost 4 bases and J lost 2, with 15 bases in between. The CDR3 loop spans 16 amino acids. Germline CDR1 and CDR2: KGHDR and SFDVKD. CDR3 in amino acids: CATSEGGHAHTDTQYF. For the CDR3, the DNA is TGTGCCACCAGTGAGGGGGGACACGCGCACACAGATACGCAGTATTTT.

This clonotype was found many times. V is TRBV4-1 and J is TRBJ2-3, with D possibly being TRBD2 (6 bases). Trimming removed 1 base at V and 4 bases at J, with 12 bases between. Germline V gene data show CDR1 as MGHRA and CDR2 as YSYEKL. CDR3 length equals 15 residues. The CDR3 DNA follows: TGCGCCAGCAGCCAAGTCCCTAGCGTTGCAGATACGCAGTATTTT. Its translation: CASSQVPSVADTQYF.

V is TRBV20-1 and J is TRBJ2-7; D is uncertain. Germline CDR1 is DFQATT and CDR2 is SNEGSKA (reference sequence). V was shortened by 0 bases and J by 6 bases, with 9 bases between the two germline ends. CDR3 size: 12 residues. For the CDR3, the DNA is TGCAGTGCTAGAGATTGGACGGTCGAGCAGTACTTC. Its translation is CSARDWTVEQYF.

The chain joins TRBV5-4 to TRBJ2-2, with 7 bases that match TRBD1. The CDR3 covers 15 residues. Germline CDR1 is SGHNT and CDR2 is YYREEE (reference sequence). V shed 4 bases, J shed 1 base, and the junction held 4 bases outside the gene matches. In nucleotides, the CDR3 is TGTGCCAGCAGCCCTGACAGGGAGAACACCGGGGAGCTGTTTTTT. It codes for CASSPDRENTGELFF.

The rearrangement uses TRBV4-1 and TRBJ2-7; D may be TRBD2 (5 bases). There are 15 residues in the CDR3. Germline assignment: CDR1 MGHRA and CDR2 YSYEKL. V lost 0 bases, J lost 3 bases, and 12 bases lay in between. This CDR3 is CASSQDPRDHYEQYF. CDR3 sequence (DNA): TGCGCCAGCAGCCAAGATCCACGGGATCACTACGAGCAGTACTTC.

The chain recombines TRBV4-1 with TRBJ2-7; TRBD2 is a possible D gene (6 bases). The germline V gene encodes CDR1 MGHRA and CDR2 YSYEKL. The CDR3 runs to 14 residues. The V and J ends lost 0 bases and 7 bases respectively, with 13 bases between them. The CDR3 DNA reads TGCGCCAGCAGCCAAGAGAGACTAGTGGGGGAGCAGTACTTC. Translating gives CASSQERLVGEQYF.

This clonotype was seen more than once but under ten times. V gene TRBV6-2 or TRBV6-3 combines with J gene TRBJ1-4; D call uncertain. CDR1 and CDR2 (germline): MNHEY, SVGEGT. The CDR3 runs 13 residues. Trimming pared 0 bases from V and 8 bases from J, leaving 7 bases between. This CDR3 reads CASSYSRTEKLFF. The CDR3 DNA reads as TGTGCCAGCAGTTACTCGAGGACGGAAAAACTGTTTTTT.

This clonotype has more than one count but fewer than ten. V usage is TRBV25-1 and J usage is TRBJ1-1; TRBD1 agrees at 7 bases. The ends lost 0 bases at V and 4 bases at J; junction bases unmatched: 17. Germline CDR1 MGHDK, CDR2 SYGVNS. The length of the CDR3 is 19 residues. The CDR3 coding sequence is TGTGCCAGCAGTGAATATCTGTTAAGTACAGGGACAGAGAGCACTGAAGCTTTCTTT. Protein: CASSEYLLSTGTESTEAFF.

The V gene is TRBV5-5, the J gene TRBJ2-7; unclear D gene. Deletions cut 2 bases from V and 3 bases from J, with 12 bases between. The CDR3 sequence is 14 residues long. Germline values: CDR1 SGHKS, CDR2 YYEKEE (reference sequence). The CDR3 nucleotides are TGTGCCAGCAGCTTTCATCCGGTGAGCTACGAGCAGTACGTC. Its translation: CASSFHPVSYEQYV.

This clonotype has a handful of counts. J is TRBJ2-3 and V is TRBV5-4; D gene ambiguous. CDR3 length: 15 residues. Between the trimmed V and J ends, which lost 0 bases and 4 bases, there was a span of 12 bases. The germline CDR1 and CDR2 sequences are SGHNT and YYREEE (reference sequence). The CDR3 here is CASSLAPSSPDTQYF. CDR3 coding DNA: TGTGCCAGCAGCTTGGCCCCATCATCGCCAGATACGCAGTATTTT. The full variable domain, rest sourced from reference TRBV5-4 and TRBJ2-3, is ETGVTQSPTHLIKTRGQQVTLRCSSQSGHNTVSWYQQALGQGPQFIFQYYREEENGRGNFPPRFSGLQFPNYSSELNVNALELDDSALYLCASSLAPSSPDTQYFGPGTRLTVL.

This clonotype has a handful of counts. V and J are TRBV6-4 and TRBJ1-1; TRBD1 might be the D (5 bases). Germline lookup yields CDR1 MRHNA and CDR2 SNTAGT. CDR3 length: 13 residues. The V and J ends lost 3 bases and 5 bases respectively, with 10 bases between them. The CDR3 DNA follows: TGTGCCAGCAGTGAAGCGGGGCAGACTGAAGCTTTCTTT. Protein sequence: CASSEAGQTEAFF.

The chain combines TRBV2 with TRBJ1-3; maybe TRBD1 (5 bases). The germline V gene has CDR1 SNHLY and CDR2 FYNNEI. The CDR3 length is 14 residues. V dropped 6 bases and J dropped 4 bases, with 13 bases sitting between them. The CDR3, as DNA: TGTGCCAGCAGCTCAAGGGGAGAGGGAAACACCATATATTTT. It codes for CASSSRGEGNTIYF.